The 21 T cell receptor beta chains listed next were all sequenced from one sample in a study of blood T cell repertoires in COVID-19. Repertoires were generated with immunoSEQ multiplex PCR, while TCRdb's copy carries only in-frame clones and drops some. The sample yields approximately 270,000 clones, about nine tenths seen once. The sample was PBMCs or T cells enriched from blood (not recorded which). These receptor sequences come from a woman aged 30 to 39 with acute COVID-19.

This chain joins TRBV3-1 (or the pseudogene TRBV3-2) and TRBJ2-3, with 10 bases matching TRBD2. The CDR3 extends over 16 amino acids. V shed 2 bases and J 0 bases; nucleotides not matched to a gene: 2. Germline V gene lookup returns CDR1 LGHDT and CDR2 YNNKEL (reference sequence). The CDR3 DNA is TGTGCCAGCAGCCAATCTAGCGGGGGAAGCACAGATACGCAGTATTTT. Encoded protein: CASSQSSGGSTDTQYF.

V gene TRBV28 combines with J gene TRBJ1-2, with 10 bases aligning to TRBD1. The CDR3 totals 15 residues. Trimming removed 2 bases from V and 4 bases from J; junction bases left unmatched: 4. Germline V gene lookup returns CDR1 MDHEN and CDR2 SYDVKM. CDR3 DNA sequence: TGTGCCAGCAGTTTAACGGACAGGGGGGGCTATGGCTACACCTTC. This codes for CASSLTDRGGYGYTF.

The table lists this clone with a few counts. The rearrangement links TRBV10-1 to TRBJ2-2; maybe TRBD2 (6 bases). The CDR3 sequence is 13 residues long. V was shortened by 4 bases and J by 7 bases, with 10 bases between the two germline ends. CDR1 and CDR2 from the germline V gene are WNHNN and SYGVQD (reference sequence). In nucleotides, the CDR3 is TGCGCCAGCAGTGGGACTATGGTCGGGGAGCTGTTTTTT. Its protein is CASSGTMVGELFF.

This clone is a singleton in its sample. V is TRBV7-2 and J is TRBJ2-1; D is possibly TRBD2 (6 bases). Between the trimmed V and J ends, which lost 3 bases and 7 bases, there was a span of 10 bases. Germline V gene lookup returns CDR1 SGHTA and CDR2 FQGNSA. This CDR3 has 13 residues. The CDR3 region has the DNA TGTGCCAGCAGCTTGGGAGGAGTGAATGAGCAGTTCTTC. Translation: CASSLGGVNEQFF.

This sequence joins TRBV7-3 and TRBJ2-1; 8 positions match TRBD2. The CDR3 is 15 residues long. J gave up 2 bases and V 2 bases, and 2 bases lay outside the gene matches. Per germline, CDR1 SGHTA and CDR2 FQGTGA. The DNA of the CDR3 is TGTGCCAGCAGCTTAGCGGGAGGTACCTACAATGAGCAGTTCTTC. Its translation: CASSLAGGTYNEQFF.

The V call is TRBV19, the J call TRBJ1-2; 11 nucleotides match TRBD1. J lost 8 bases, V lost 5 bases, and 10 bases had no gene match. From germline, CDR1 is LNHDA and CDR2 SQIVND (reference sequence). The CDR3 consists of 15 residues. The CDR3 region is CASSASGTGGTGYTF. For the CDR3, the DNA is TGTGCCAGTAGTGCGTCCGGGACAGGGGGTACGGGCTACACCTTC.

J is TRBJ1-5 and V is TRBV3-1 (or the pseudogene TRBV3-2); a weak D match, TRBD1 (5 bases). This CDR3 has 17 amino acids. Looked up from germline, CDR1 is LGHDT and CDR2 is YNNKEL (reference sequence). Trimming took 1 base from V and 3 from J, leaving 16 bases between them. The CDR3 reads CASSQGGGRVNNQPQHF. CDR3 nucleotides: TGTGCCAGCAGCCAAGGGGGCGGAAGGGTGAACAATCAGCCCCAGCATTTT.

This sequence joins TRBV2 and TRBJ1-4; TRBD1 might be the D (6 bases). The V gene's germline CDR1 is SNHLY and CDR2 FYNNEI. V was shortened by 5 bases and J by 10 bases, with 14 bases between the two germline ends. The CDR3 is 13 residues long. The CDR3 reads CASSSEGGAKLFF. DNA of the CDR3: TGTGCCAGCAGTTCAGAGGGGGGGGCAAAACTGTTTTTT.

The chain links TRBV5-1 to TRBJ2-3, with 7 positions matching TRBD2. The CDR3 loop spans 14 amino acids. The germline V gene encodes CDR1 SGHRS and CDR2 YFSETQ. Germline trimming cut 4 bases from V and 2 bases from J; bases unmatched to any gene: 4. The CDR3 DNA is TGCGCCAGCAGCCTCCGGGACTACACAGATACGCAGTATTTT. Protein sequence: CASSLRDYTDTQYF.

The J gene is TRBJ2-3, the V gene TRBV9, with D perhaps TRBD1 (5 bases). Germline CDR1 reads SGDLS; CDR2 reads YYNGEE. The CDR3 runs to 16 residues. Trimming removed 0 bases at V and 3 bases at J, with 14 bases between. CDR3 sequence: CASSVGSGFITDTQYF. In DNA form, the CDR3 reads TGTGCCAGCAGCGTAGGGTCAGGGTTTATAACAGATACGCAGTATTTT.

This chain joins TRBV28 and TRBJ1-3, with D possibly TRBD1 on 5 matching bases. The V end was cut by 7 bases, the J end by 3 bases, with 16 bases between. The length of the CDR3 is 15 residues. Germline V gene sequence: CDR1 MDHEN, CDR2 SYDVKM. CDR3 DNA sequence: TGTGCCAGCACCCCCGGGGGATTCTATGGAAACACCATATATTTT. Its translation: CASTPGGFYGNTIYF. The whole variable domain, remainder taken from reference TRBV28 and TRBJ1-3, is DVKVTQSSRYLVKRTGEKVFLECVQDMDHENMFWYRQDPGLGLRLIYFSYDVKMKEKGDIPEGYSVSREKKERFSLILESASTNQTSMYLCASTPGGFYGNTIYFGEGSWLTVV.

The chain is built from TRBV28 and TRBJ2-2; TRBD1 matches at 8 bases. Trimming took 0 bases from V and 6 from J; bases not matched to a gene: 9. In germline, CDR1 is MDHEN, CDR2 SYDVKM. The CDR3 covers 17 residues. The CDR3 bases are TGTGCCAGCAGTTTATGGAGTCTTGACAGGGGACCCGGGGAGCTGTTTTTT. It encodes CASSLWSLDRGPGELFF.

The V gene is TRBV6-2 or TRBV6-3, the J gene TRBJ2-7; 15 positions agree with TRBD2. This CDR3 spans 17 amino acids. Germline CDR1 and CDR2: MNHEY and SVGEGT. V shed 5 bases and J 1 base; nucleotides not matched to a gene: 6. The CDR3 loop is CASSLPGLAGGSYEQYF. The CDR3 DNA sequence: TGTGCCAGCAGTCTGCCGGGACTAGCGGGAGGATCCTACGAGCAGTACTTC.

This clone was detected once. This rearrangement joins TRBV28 to TRBJ2-7; D gene ambiguous. The CDR3 has 14 residues. V lost 7 bases, J lost 8 bases, and 21 bases lay in between. Germline CDR1 reads MDHEN; CDR2 reads SYDVKM. CDR3 loop: CASTAAAEYFQQYF. DNA for the CDR3: TGTGCCAGCACGGCCGCCGCGGAGTATTTCCAGCAGTACTTC.

The chain carries TRBV7-2 and TRBJ2-1; weak D call: TRBD2 (5 bases). The CDR3 length is 15 residues. Germline CDR1 reads SGHTA; CDR2 reads FQGNSA. Trimming took 1 base from V and 7 from J, leaving 14 bases between them. This CDR3 reads CASSLEAGLLNEQFF. Written as DNA, the CDR3 is TGTGCCAGCAGCTTAGAAGCCGGACTCCTTAATGAGCAGTTCTTC.

This clone occurred a few times. This chain connects TRBV6-5 to TRBJ1-3; D ambiguous. This CDR3 has 15 amino acids. Trimming took off 0 bases at V and 0 bases at J, with 6 bases between the two ends. Looked up from germline, CDR1 is MNHEY and CDR2 is SVGAGI. The CDR3 DNA reads TGTGCCAGCAGTTACTCCGCGGGCTCTGGAAACACCATATATTTT. This codes for CASSYSAGSGNTIYF.

In nucleotides, the CDR3 is TGTGCCAGCAGCGCAACTAGCGGAACCTACAATGAGCAGTTCTTC. This sequence encodes CASSATSGTYNEQFF. This chain connects TRBV6-2 or TRBV6-3 to TRBJ2-1, with TRBD2 matching over 8 bases. With V trimmed by 6 bases and J by 2 bases, 6 bases remained unmatched. Germline CDR1 is MNHEY and CDR2 is SVGEGT. The length of the CDR3 is 15 residues.

The gene calls are TRBV14 and TRBJ2-3; D perhaps matches TRBD1 (7 bases). Germline assignment: CDR1 SGHDN and CDR2 FVKESK. V gave up 1 base and J gave up 8 bases, with 13 bases separating them. The CDR3 runs 14 residues. The CDR3 region has the DNA TGTGCCAGCAGCCAAGCTGCAGGGGGAGGTACGCAGTATTTT. This sequence encodes CASSQAAGGGTQYF.

The chain carries TRBV28 and TRBJ2-2; 10 nucleotides agree with TRBD2. The J segment lost 6 bases and the V segment lost 6 bases, leaving 7 bases of the junction unmatched. Germline-derived CDR1 and CDR2 are MDHEN and SYDVKM. This CDR3 is built from 15 residues. The CDR3 DNA reads TGTGCCAGCAGCTTGACCGGGACTAGCGCCGGGGAGCTGTTTTTT. It encodes CASSLTGTSAGELFF.

V and J are TRBV9 and TRBJ1-1, with a tentative D call TRBD1 (6 bases). Germline lookup yields CDR1 SGDLS and CDR2 YYNGEE. Trimming cost V 3 bases and J 0 bases, with 12 bases left between them. The CDR3 consists of 15 residues. The CDR3, as DNA: TGTGCCAGCAGCGGGGACATATACATGAACACTGAAGCTTTCTTT. Protein: CASSGDIYMNTEAFF.

This chain connects TRBV19 to TRBJ2-7, with D uncertain. CDR1 is LNHDA and CDR2 is SQIVND in the germline V gene (reference sequence). V lost 0 bases, J lost 1 base, and 10 bases lay in between. The CDR3 is 15 residues long. The CDR3 DNA sequence: TGTGCCAGTAGTATAGATCCCACTGCATCCTACGAGCAGTACTTC. Its protein is CASSIDPTASYEQYF.